This TCR beta chain comes out of a study of cytomegalovirus exposure and HLA in healthy donors (dated by TCRdb to 2015 to 2018). As for the study more broadly: In an earlier analysis of approximately 640 of the donors, 276 Gb of sequence data and 117 million unique TCR beta sequences from some 170 million T cells were reported. An early release that covered about 600 HLA-typed donors contained 300 to 350 gigabases of sequencing data and roughly 84 million unique TCR sequences. Of the roughly 430 genotyped donors, over 70% fell in the genetic ancestry cluster associated with self-reported Caucasian donors. The aim of the study was to test whether cataloging public T cell receptors could identify signatures of past pathogen exposure. The study profiled the T cell repertoires of hundreds of subjects by immunosequencing and related them to cytomegalovirus serostatus. In addition to the first cohort of 500 to 850 subjects, a separate validation cohort of 120 different subjects was used. To predict cytomegalovirus infection status, the study combined high-throughput TCR immunosequencing, statistical association of individual TCRs with disease status, and machine learning. To study patterns of TCR occurrence, a later analysis re-analyzed previously published TCR beta repertoires from 666 donors and added high-resolution HLA genotyping. In the later analysis, no new phenotypic data were used to find candidate immune exposures; instead, reliance was placed on TCR beta sequences and their occurrence across donors. In an earlier analysis of roughly 540 of the donors, high-throughput TCR beta sequencing was used to judge whether each TCR beta V gene segment behaved as functional or pseudogenic. Donor age, sex, ethnicity and CMV serostatus were collected together with the repertoire data. In a later genetic analysis, genome-wide SNP genotypes for about 65% of the roughly 670 donors were used, and that subset was treated as a discovery cohort. All discovery cohort repertoires had been generated on a single sequencing platform. Both class I and class II loci were covered by HLA typing, at four-digit resolution. The number of typed donors differed by locus: about 620-630 for A, B, C, DRB1 and DQB1; approximately 530 for DQA1; about 600 for DPA1; and 400 to 480 for DPB1. Several DR-DQ haplotypes were treated as single units for association and clustering because of strong linkage in the cohort. Among 398 genotyped donors of the cohort, an average of approximately 240,000 unique TCR beta nucleotide sequences were sequenced per donor, around a sixth of them non-productive. The paper's findings and limits, for the study overall: The study gave a list of under 200 TCR beta chains associated with cytomegalovirus. V-gene and J-gene trimming of TCR beta chains was associated with a missense DCLRE1C variant in a later genetic analysis, and the association was replicated in an independent cohort. Most TCR sequences were observed very rarely across donors, whereas some public TCRs were present in many individuals. A few of the identified cytomegalovirus-associated TCR beta chains were confirmed in vitro to be specific for cytomegalovirus antigens. A cluster of highly shared sequence variants was judged likely to be a technical artifact of the sequencing pipeline. For the cohort, immune exposure information was limited to CMV serostatus. Because counts were too low, 15 or so rarely observed V segments, including chromosome 9 orphons, were excluded from the earlier analysis of under 650 of the donors. In a later analysis, HLA-associated TCR beta chains were found to be more clonally expanded and to have lower generation probabilities than equally common non-associated chains. A later analysis reported that several top co-occurrence clusters appeared linked to parvovirus B19, influenza, CMV and Epstein-Barr virus. Strong co-occurrence of HLA alleles, especially DR and DQ, made assigning TCR associations to individual alleles difficult. In an earlier analysis of around 600 of the donors, most TCR beta V segments were observed in productive rearrangements about 90% or about 30% of the time, broadly matching IMGT annotations. HLA typing was unavailable for some donors at each locus, so association tests used only the typed subset. Some IMGT-functional V segments, including TRBV6-2 and TRBV6-3, could not be distinguished by the 87-base-pair reads and were therefore excluded. A further reported finding was that TCR beta sequences accurately predicted the HLA-A and HLA-B alleles for most subjects in the first cohort. In both the original and validation cohorts, the classifier was reported to diagnose cytomegalovirus status with high specificity and sensitivity. A later analysis associated 15,000 to 20,000 TCR beta sequences with specific HLA alleles at a false discovery rate of 0.05. In a later analysis, TCR association rates were found to vary across HLA loci, with the most associated TCRs seen for DRB1 alleles and the fewest for HLA-C alleles. Presence/absence analyses assumed roughly uniform sequencing depth across donors, an assumption that may not hold. Only TCR beta chains were sequenced in this cohort, and the absence of alpha or paired-chain data limited detectable features. The authors suggested that the approach could potentially be extended to other disease states and immunological phenotypes. Compared with the roughly 720-donor mean, donors in an Asian-associated ancestry cluster had fewer N-insertions in productive TCRs, according to a later genetic analysis. According to a later analysis, most CMV-associated TCR beta chains appeared to be HLA-restricted, and the HLA associations seemed to be driven largely by CMV exposure. Linkage disequilibrium might explain the correlated functional status among segregating V segments, but an unknown experimental factor could not be ruled out.

The library was obtained by the immunoSEQ multiplex PCR assay. For the multiplex PCR, a mixture combining 60 forward primers for TCR Vbeta segments and 13 reverse primers for TCR Jbeta segments was used. Amplification of the CDR3 region of rearranged TCR beta genes was performed with a multiplex PCR assay on genomic DNA. The amplified TCR beta libraries were sequenced on the Illumina HiSeq System as 87-base-pair reads. On the authors' methods: Across the 500 to 750 repertoires, a later analysis counted about 81 million unique TCR beta chains, approximately 10 million of which were shared by at least two donors. Raw reads were error-corrected and collapsed into unique sequences with a nearest-neighbor algorithm that merged closely related sequences to remove PCR and sequencing errors. CDR3 sequences were aligned to IMGT reference sequences to assign V, D and J gene segments. For a sequence to be retained, at least a six-nucleotide match to both a V gene segment and a J gene segment was required. A rearrangement was called productive if the CDR3 had no stop codons and remained in frame with V and J, and every other rearrangement was called non-productive. Following IMGT convention, CDR3 was defined as the stretch from the second conserved V-encoded cysteine to the conserved J-encoded phenylalanine. The earlier analysis of about 500 of the donors excluded sequences that lacked an unambiguous match to a single V gene segment. An earlier analysis of some 610 of the donors called V segments functional above 56.7% productive rearrangements and segregating when the between-donor standard deviation exceeded 5%. A statistical classification framework was built to diagnose cytomegalovirus status from the catalog of TCR beta chain sequences. In a later analysis, TCR nucleotide sequences were compared against IMGT/GENE-DB human TR gene sequences so that V and J genes could be assigned. Using the TCRdist pipeline, a later analysis assigned CDR3 sequences along with most-parsimonious VDJ recombination scenarios. A later analysis defined each TCR beta chain by its CDR3 amino acid sequence plus V-gene family, and excluded reads lacking a unique V-gene family. A later analysis removed roughly 590 highly shared, low-generation-probability nucleotide sequences to deal with suspected cross-contamination and a sequencing artifact. In a later analysis, a clonal expansion index for each public chain was calculated from normalized within-repertoire ranks of inferred template counts. Generation probabilities in a later analysis came from a VDJ recombination model fitted to out-of-frame rearrangements, and those results were checked against IGoR. A later analysis scored TCR-TCR, TCR-HLA and TCR-CMV co-occurrence with hypergeometric tests, applying a repertoire-size bias correction to TCR pairs. A later analysis estimated false discovery rates by permuting HLA or CMV assignments 20 times. A later analysis grouped co-occurring TCRs with DBSCAN, adding TCRdist sequence similarity when clustering within HLA-allele-positive subsets. Co-occurrence clustering excluded repertoires with fewer than 30,000 or more than 120,000 public chains, plus five with anomalous nucleotide sharing. In TCRdb, the immuneACCESS table is reduced to in-frame sequences with V and J assigned. These tables do not hold every clone; where another copy was compared, an unresolved V gene accounts for under half, and the others remain unexplained. V and J calls plus clone size are reproduced from that table; the DNA served to infer D and trimming. The sample table holds 150,000 to 200,000 clones, of which 80% were seen once. The ten largest clones represent about 1.9% of the sample.

On this clone itself: Its antigen specificity is not known. Nothing much larger sits one base from this clone, and base qualities are not available.

The cohort was made up of about 610 healthy bone marrow donors. Cohort members were all nominally healthy when sampled, although unrecorded immune exposures were likely present. The donor tested CMV seronegative, placing the donor among the 352 seronegative members of the cohort. Each donor provided a peripheral blood sample, and peripheral blood mononuclear cells were used for TCR beta sequencing. The Qiagen DNeasy Blood Extraction Kit was used to extract genomic DNA from the blood cell samples. The cysteine opens and the phenylalanine closes a CDR3 of 16 amino acids. The DNA shown is the 48-base CDR3, in frame from base 1. V is pruned by 3 bases and J by 0 bases, leaving 4 bases of the junction without a gene match. CDR1 and CDR2 are drawn from the germline V gene (reference sequence): SEHNR, FQNEAQ.

This clonotype was sampled from a woman in her thirties in good health and CMV-seronegative. The rearranged chain carries TRBV7-9 and TRBJ2-3, with 9 middle bases fitting TRBD2. Material: PBMCs. In nucleotide form, the sequence is TGTGCCAGCAGCTTGATAGCGGGAGATAGCACAGATACGCAGTATTTT. This yields the protein CASSLIAGDSTDTQYF. Beyond the CDR3, the reference TRBV7-9 and TRBJ2-3 genes provide the residues; the full variable domain reads: DTGVSQNPRHKITKRGQNVTFRCDPISEHNRLYWYRQTLGQGPEFLTYFQNEAQLEKSRLLSDRFSAERPKGSFSTLEIQRTEQGDSAMYLCASSLIAGDSTDTQYFGPGTRLTVL.